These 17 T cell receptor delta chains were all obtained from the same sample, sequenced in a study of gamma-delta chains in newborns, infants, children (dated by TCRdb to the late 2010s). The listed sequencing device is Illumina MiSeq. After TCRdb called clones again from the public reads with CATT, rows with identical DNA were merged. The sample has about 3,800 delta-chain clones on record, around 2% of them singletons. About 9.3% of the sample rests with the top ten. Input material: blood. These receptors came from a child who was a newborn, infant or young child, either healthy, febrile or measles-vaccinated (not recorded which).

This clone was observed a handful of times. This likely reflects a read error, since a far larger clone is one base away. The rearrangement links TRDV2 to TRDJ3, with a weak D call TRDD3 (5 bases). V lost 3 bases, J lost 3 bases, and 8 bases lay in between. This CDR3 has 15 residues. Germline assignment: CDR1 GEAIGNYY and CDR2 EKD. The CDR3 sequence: CACDAGYWDTRQMFF. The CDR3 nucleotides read TGTGCCTGTGACGCCGGATACTGGGACACCCGACAGATGTTTTTC.

The CDR3 DNA reads as TGTGCCTGTGACCCCCTGACTGGGGGATACTCCTGGGACACCCGACAGATGTTTTTC. This codes for CACDPLTGGYSWDTRQMFF. J is TRDJ3 and V is TRDV2, with 11 bases identical to TRDD3. The J gene was not available in TCRdb and was assigned here by matching the DNA to germline segments. This CDR3 is 19 amino acids long. Germline trimming cut 3 bases from V and 0 bases from J; bases unmatched to any gene: 6. The germline gives CDR1 GEAIGNYY, CDR2 EKD.

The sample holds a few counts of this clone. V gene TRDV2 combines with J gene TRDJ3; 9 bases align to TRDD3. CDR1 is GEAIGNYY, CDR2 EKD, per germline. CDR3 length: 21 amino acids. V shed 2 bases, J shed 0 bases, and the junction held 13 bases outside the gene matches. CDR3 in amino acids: CACDKVLGDPKSSWDTRQMFF. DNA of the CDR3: TGTGCCTGTGACAAAGTACTGGGGGACCCAAAAAGCTCCTGGGACACCCGACAGATGTTTTTC.

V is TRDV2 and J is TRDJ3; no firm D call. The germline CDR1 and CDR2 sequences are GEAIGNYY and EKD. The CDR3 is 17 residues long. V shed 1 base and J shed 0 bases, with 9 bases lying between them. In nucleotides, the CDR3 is TGTGCCTGTGACACGGTACTGAGCTCCTGGGACACCCGACAGATGTTTTTC. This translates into CACDTVLSSWDTRQMFF.

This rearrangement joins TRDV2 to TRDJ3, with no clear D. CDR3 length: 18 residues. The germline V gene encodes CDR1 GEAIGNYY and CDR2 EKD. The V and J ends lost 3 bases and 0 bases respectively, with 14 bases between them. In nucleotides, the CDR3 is TGTGCCTGTGACCCGGTTCATCTAAGCTCCTGGGACACCCGACAGATGTTTTTC. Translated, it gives CACDPVHLSSWDTRQMFF.

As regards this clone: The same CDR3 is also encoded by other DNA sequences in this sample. In nucleotides, the CDR3 is TGTGCCTGTGACACTCTGGGGGACCTGACAGCACAACTCTTCTTT. Protein: CACDTLGDLTAQLFF. This chain connects TRDV2 to TRDJ2; 8 nucleotides line up with TRDD3. The germline V gene encodes CDR1 GEAIGNYY and CDR2 EKD. Trimming removed 1 base from V and 3 bases from J; junction bases left unmatched: 3. The CDR3 runs 15 residues.

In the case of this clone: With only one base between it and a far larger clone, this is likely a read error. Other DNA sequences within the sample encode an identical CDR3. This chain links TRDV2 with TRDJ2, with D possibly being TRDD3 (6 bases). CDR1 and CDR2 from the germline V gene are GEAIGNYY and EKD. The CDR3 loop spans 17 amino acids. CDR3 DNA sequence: TGTGCCTGTGACACGTCTAGTGGGGGCCCCTTGACGGCACAACTCTTCTTT. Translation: CACDTSSGGPLTAQLFF.

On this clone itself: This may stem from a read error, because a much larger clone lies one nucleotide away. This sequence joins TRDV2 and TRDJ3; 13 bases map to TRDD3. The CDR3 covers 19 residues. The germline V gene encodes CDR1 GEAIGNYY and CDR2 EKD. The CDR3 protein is CACDSVLGDTDWDTRQTFF. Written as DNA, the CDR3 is TGTGCCTGTGACTCAGTACTGGGGGATACGGATTGGGACACCCGACAGACGTTTTTC.

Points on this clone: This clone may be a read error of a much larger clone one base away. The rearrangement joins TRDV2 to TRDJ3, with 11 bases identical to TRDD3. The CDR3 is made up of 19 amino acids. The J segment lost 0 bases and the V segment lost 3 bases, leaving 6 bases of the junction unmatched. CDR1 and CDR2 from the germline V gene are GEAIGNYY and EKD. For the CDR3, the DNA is TGTGCCTGTGACCAAGTACTGGGGGATAGCTCCTGGGACACCCGACAGATGTTTTTC. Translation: CACDQVLGDSSWDTRQMFF.

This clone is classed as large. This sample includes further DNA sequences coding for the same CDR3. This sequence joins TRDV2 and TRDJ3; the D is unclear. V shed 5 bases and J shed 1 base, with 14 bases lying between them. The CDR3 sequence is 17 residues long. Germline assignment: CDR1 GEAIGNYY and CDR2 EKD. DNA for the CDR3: TGTGCCTGTGCCATTACTCACGGGTCCTGGGACACCCGACAGATGTTTTTC. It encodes CACAITHGSWDTRQMFF.

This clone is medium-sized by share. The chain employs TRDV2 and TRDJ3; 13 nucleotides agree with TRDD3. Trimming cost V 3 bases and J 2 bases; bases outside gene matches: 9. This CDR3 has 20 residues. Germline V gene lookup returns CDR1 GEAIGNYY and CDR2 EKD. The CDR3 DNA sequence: TGTGCCTGTGACCCTCTGACTGGGGGATACGAGACCTGGGACACCCGACAGATGTTTTTC. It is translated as CACDPLTGGYETWDTRQMFF.

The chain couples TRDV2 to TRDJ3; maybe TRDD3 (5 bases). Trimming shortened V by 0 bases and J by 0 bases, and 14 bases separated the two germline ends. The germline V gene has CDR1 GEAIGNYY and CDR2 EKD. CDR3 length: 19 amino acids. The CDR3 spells CACDTGGFRSSWDTRQMFF. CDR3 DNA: TGTGCCTGTGACACCGGGGGGTTCCGAAGCTCCTGGGACACCCGACAGATGTTTTTC.

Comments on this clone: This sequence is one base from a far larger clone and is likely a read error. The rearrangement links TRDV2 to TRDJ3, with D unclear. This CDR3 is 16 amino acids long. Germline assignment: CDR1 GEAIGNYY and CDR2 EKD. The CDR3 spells CACDSLLLLDARQMFF. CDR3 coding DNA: TGTGCCTGTGACTCATTACTCCTCCTGGACGCCCGACAGATGTTTTTC.

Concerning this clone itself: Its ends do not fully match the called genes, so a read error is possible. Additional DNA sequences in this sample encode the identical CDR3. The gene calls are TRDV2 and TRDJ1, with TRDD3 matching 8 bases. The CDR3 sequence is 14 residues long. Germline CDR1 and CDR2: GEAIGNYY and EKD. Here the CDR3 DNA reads TGTGCATGTGACTACTGGGGGTACACCGATAAACTCATCTTT. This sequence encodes CACDYWGYTDKLIF.

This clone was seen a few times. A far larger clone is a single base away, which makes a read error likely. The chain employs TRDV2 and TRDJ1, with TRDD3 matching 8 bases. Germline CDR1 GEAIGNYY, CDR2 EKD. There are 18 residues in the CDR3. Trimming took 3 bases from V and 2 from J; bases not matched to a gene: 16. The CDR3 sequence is CACDRLLGAWGGTDKLIF. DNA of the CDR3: TGTGCCTGTGACCGATTACTGGGGGCCTGGGGGGGGACCGATAAACTCATCTTT.

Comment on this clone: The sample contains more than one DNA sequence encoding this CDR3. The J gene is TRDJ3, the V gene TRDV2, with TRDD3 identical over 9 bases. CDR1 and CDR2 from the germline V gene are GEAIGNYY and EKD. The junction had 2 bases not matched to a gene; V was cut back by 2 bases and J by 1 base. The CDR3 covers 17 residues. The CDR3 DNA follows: TGTGCCTGTGACAGTACTGGGGGATCCTGGGACACCCGACAGATGTTTTTC. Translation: CACDSTGGSWDTRQMFF.

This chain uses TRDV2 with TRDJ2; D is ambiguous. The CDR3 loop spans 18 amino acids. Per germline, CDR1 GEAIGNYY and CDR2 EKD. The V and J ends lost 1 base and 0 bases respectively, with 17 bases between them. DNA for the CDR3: TGTGCCTGTGACACATGGGTGACAGTGTTTCCTTTGACAGCACAACTCTTCTTT. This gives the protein CACDTWVTVFPLTAQLFF.